This T cell receptor (beta chain) derives from a study of cytomegalovirus exposure and HLA in healthy donors. For the study at large: Across under 450 genotyped donors, over 70% landed in the Caucasian-associated ancestry cluster. Study-wide findings and caveats: Three CMV-associated chains proved CMV antigen-specific in vitro. Reported performance of the classifier showed diagnosis of cytomegalovirus status with high specificity and sensitivity.

This donor's CMV serostatus is unrecorded. PCR involved 60 Vbeta and 13 Jbeta primers. Produced via immunoSEQ multiplex PCR; TCRdb's table is partial and in-frame only. The sample has about 120,000 clones, around 77% seen once. Germline V CDR1 and CDR2: SEHNR, FQNEAQ (reference sequence). This CDR3 is 17 amino acids long. Trimming removed 5 bases at V and 5 bases at J, with 21 bases between. In the case of this clone: Its target is not known.

The chain combines TRBV7-9 with TRBJ2-2, with D maybe TRBD2 (7 bases). The receptor comes from a human donor in good health. Specimen: PBMCs. This CDR3 is CASSERLAGARTGELFF. DNA of the CDR3: TGTGCCAGCAGCGAACGCCTGGCGGGGGCGAGGACCGGGGAGCTGTTTTTT.